This T cell receptor beta chain is from a study of T cells in localized non-small cell lung cancer. CDR3 size: 15 residues. Germline V CDR1 and CDR2: SGHNT, YYREEE (reference sequence). With 4 bases removed from V and 0 bases from J, the gap between germline ends came to 10 bases. For this clone: As yet, its antigen is unknown.

The data were produced by immunoSEQ multiplex PCR, yet TCRdb's version contains in-frame clones alone and is incomplete. The repertoire consists of roughly 25,000 clones, with 92% occurring once and the leading ten covering more than 2.5%. Whole-study results and caveats: T cell clonality was highest in uninvolved adjacent lung, above tumor.

This chain joins TRBV5-4 and TRBJ2-2; tentative D call: TRBD2 (6 bases). This material consisted of peripheral blood, taken before any cancer treatment. The clonotype was recovered from a woman aged 40 to 75 with stage I lung adenocarcinoma. DNA for the CDR3: TGTGCCAGCAGCCCCGGGACTCCGAACACCGGGGAGCTGTTTTTT. Residues: CASSPGTPNTGELFF.